Here is one T cell receptor (beta chain) with its context. Its antigen is undetermined. PCR was performed a second time for about 6 to 12 cycles using a sample-barcoded 5' primer and a J-beta primer mix. Every sample produced at least 3 million CDR3-containing paired-end reads. TCRdb redid the calling of the 5' RACE reads with MiXCR, one entry per CDR3 protein. The repertoire holds around 1.5 million distinct CDR3 sequences, with roughly 40% as singletons. The CDR3 is made up of 17 amino acids. The germline CDR1 and CDR2 sequences are ENHRY and SYGVKD. The junction had 6 bases not matched to a gene; V was cut back by 0 bases and J by 4 bases. This entry comes from a study of blood T cells in healthy people across ages. Study results and caveats: Diversity figures based on one million T cells were deemed too low. Naive T cell percentage showed a strong correlation with TCR beta diversity.

The genes are TRBV10-3 and TRBJ2-1; TRBD1 matches 10 bases. Source material: blood. This TCR derives from a woman between 18 and 29 years old in good health. The CDR3 reads CAISESVGTGDYNEQFF. The DNA for the CDR3 is TGTGCCATCAGTGAGTCAGTAGGGACAGGGGATTACAATGAGCAGTTCTTC.